Listed below are T cell receptor beta chains from one sample, sequenced in a study of graft-versus-host responses after intestinal transplantation. Profiling relied on immunoSEQ multiplex PCR, and the TCRdb table lists in-frame clones only, not all of them. The repertoire holds about 70,000 clones, with around 91% as singletons. What these receptors recognize is not known. The sequencing here drew on unstimulated CD8+ T cells sorted from spleen or lymph node cells, taken before transplant. The receptors stem from a human donor who was the organ donor for an intestinal transplant. CDR3s include the opening cysteine and the closing phenylalanine or tryptophan. Fields, in order: D gene, J gene, clone size, V gene, CDR3 protein, CDR3 DNA. D genes are given only for firm matches. A clone size is listed for some rows: how often the clone was seen (once, few, many), or a class if it is expanded.

>-|TRBJ1-3|-|TRBV9
CASSGEDSGNTIYF
TGTGCCAGCAGCGGAGAAGACTCTGGAAACACCATATATTTT
>-|TRBJ1-2|-|TRBV4-2
CASSQGIQGYYGYTF
TGTGCCAGCAGCCAAGGGATACAGGGTTACTATGGCTACACCTTC
>-|TRBJ2-1|-|TRBV7-3
CASAPGTNNEQFF
TGTGCCAGCGCCCCAGGGACAAACAATGAGCAGTTCTTC
>-|TRBJ2-3|-|TRBV4-3
CASSHRSTDTQYF
TGCGCCAGCAGCCACAGGAGCACAGATACGCAGTATTTT
>-|TRBJ2-3|-|TRBV4-3
CASSHLGQPPQYF
TGCGCCAGCAGCCACCTGGGACAACCGCCGCAGTATTTT
>-|TRBJ2-2|-|TRBV12-2
CASRPRGGAEEQGGELFF
TGTGCAAGTCGCCCTAGAGGGGGAGCGGAGGAGCAGGGCGGGGAGCTGTTTTTT
>TRBD1|TRBJ1-2|-|TRBV18
CASSYGQGVMYGYTF
TGTGCCAGCTCATACGGACAGGGGGTTATGTATGGCTACACCTTC
>-|TRBJ2-3|-|TRBV7-8
CASSSGGGDTQYF
TGTGCCAGCAGCTCCGGGGGAGGAGATACGCAGTATTTT
>TRBD1|TRBJ2-2|-|TRBV2
CASSARTGGTGELFF
TGTGCCAGCAGTGCTAGGACAGGGGGCACCGGGGAGCTGTTTTTT
>TRBD1|TRBJ1-2|-|TRBV6-5
CASTIGQGAGYGYTF
TGTGCCAGCACCATCGGACAGGGGGCTGGGTATGGCTACACCTTC
>-|TRBJ2-1|-|TRBV4-1
CASSQDPVIGGTAYNEQFF
TGCGCCAGCAGCCAAGACCCAGTTATTGGGGGGACAGCCTACAATGAGCAGTTCTTC
>TRBD1|TRBJ2-3|-|TRBV6-4
CASSGTGSTDTQYF
TGTGCCAGCAGTGGGACAGGGAGCACAGATACGCAGTATTTT
>-|TRBJ2-1|once|TRBV4-1
CASTSTGGAGNEQFF
TGCGCCAGCACCTCCACTGGGGGGGCAGGTAATGAGCAGTTCTTC
>-|TRBJ2-5|once|TRBV30
CAWSLETQYF
TGTGCCTGGAGTCTGGAGACCCAGTACTTC
>-|TRBJ1-1|-|TRBV19
CASSTTGFAYWFYTEAFF
TGTGCCAGTAGTACTACAGGATTCGCCTATTGGTTTTACACTGAAGCTTTCTTT
>-|TRBJ2-1|-|TRBV28
CASRSGRALGVNEQFF
TGTGCCAGCAGAAGTGGGAGAGCCCTTGGGGTCAATGAGCAGTTCTTC
>-|TRBJ2-6|once|TRBV29-1
CSVPQGSGANVLTF
TGCAGCGTTCCACAGGGTAGTGGGGCCAACGTCCTGACTTTC
>-|TRBJ1-2|-|TRBV19
CTSSIVLGEGYTF
TGTACCAGTAGTATAGTACTTGGAGAAGGCTACACCTTC
>-|TRBJ1-2|-|TRBV27
CASSSSGGYTF
TGTGCCAGCAGTTCGTCGGGGGGCTACACCTTC
>-|TRBJ1-6|-|TRBV7-2
CASSPAGVNSPLHF
TGTGCCAGCAGCCCAGCCGGGGTTAATTCACCCCTCCACTTT
>-|TRBJ1-1|-|TRBV6-1
CASSPLQFEAFF
TGTGCCAGCAGTCCTCTACAGTTTGAAGCTTTCTTT
>-|TRBJ1-4|-|TRBV5-4
CASSPDGATNEKLFF
TGTGCCAGCAGCCCGGACGGGGCAACTAATGAAAAACTGTTTTTT